This is a list of T cell receptor beta chains from one sample in a study of Graves' ophthalmopathy and Graves' hyperthyroidism. TCRdb analysed the multiplex PCR reads with MiXCR anew, one entry per CDR3 protein. This sample carries over a million distinct CDR3 sequences, about 35% of them seen once, and the ten largest clones take 11%. Sequences were obtained from peripheral blood or thyroid tissue (not recorded which). These receptors came from an adult man with Graves' hyperthyroidism. CDR3s include the opening cysteine and the closing phenylalanine or tryptophan. D genes are given only for firm matches. Clone size, where shown, is once, few, many, or a class for clones that have expanded.

V	D	J	size	CDR3	DNA
TRBV20-1	TRBD1	TRBJ1-1	NA	CSARDTAGTGGSGAFF	TGCAGTGCTAGAGATACGGCAGGGACAGGCGGAAGCGGAGCTTTCTTT
TRBV7-9	NA	TRBJ2-7	many	CASSSAGQLYEQYF	TGTGCCAGCAGCTCAGCGGGACAGCTCTACGAGCAGTACTTC
TRBV7-9	NA	TRBJ2-5	many	CASGPKETQYF	TGTGCCAGCGGACCAAAAGAGACCCAGTACTTC
TRBV20-1	TRBD2	TRBJ2-5	many	CSAKRGLAGRETQYF	TGCAGTGCAAAGAGGGGACTAGCGGGGAGAGAGACCCAGTACTTC
TRBV2	TRBD1	TRBJ1-1	NA	CATKTTGFILNTEAFF	TGTGCCACCAAAACGACAGGGTTCATCCTAAACACTGAAGCTTTCTTT
TRBV11-1	NA	TRBJ1-1	many	CASSFRAAANGGTLIVFF	TGTGCCAGCAGCTTCAGAGCGGCGGCAAACGGAGGGACACTGATCGTTTTCTTT
TRBV4-2	NA	TRBJ2-7	NA	CASSQPAPTIYEQYF	TGTGCCAGCAGCCAACCGGCCCCCACAATCTACGAGCAGTACTTC
TRBV6-2/TRBV6-3	NA	TRBJ2-7	NA	CASSYSNPVGYEQYF	TGTGCCAGCAGTTACTCGAATCCCGTCGGGTACGAGCAGTACTTC
TRBV20-1	TRBD1	TRBJ1-2	many	CSARGLSTGIDGYTF	TGCAGTGCTAGGGGCCTTTCGACAGGGATCGATGGCTACACCTTC
TRBV7-2	TRBD1	TRBJ2-7	NA	CASSYGTGGAFYEQYF	TGTGCCAGCAGCTACGGGACAGGGGGAGCATTTTACGAGCAGTACTTC
TRBV5-8	NA	TRBJ2-5	NA	CASSFKQGGETQYF	TGTGCCAGCAGCTTCAAACAGGGAGGTGAGACCCAGTACTTC
TRBV20-1	NA	TRBJ1-2	NA	CSARRDPTNYGYTF	TGCAGTGCTCGGAGGGATCCAACTAACTATGGCTACACCTTC
TRBV6-6	NA	TRBJ1-6	many	CASNPGGRPQSGLHF	TGTGCCAGCAATCCGGGGGGACGGCCGCAATCGGGCCTCCACTTT
TRBV10-3	TRBD1	TRBJ1-3	many	CAILDRASGNTIYF	TGTGCCATCTTGGACAGGGCCTCTGGAAACACCATATATTTT
TRBV6-5	NA	TRBJ2-2	NA	CASSYSVNTGELFF	TGTGCCAGCAGTTACTCGGTGAACACCGGGGAGCTGTTTTTT
TRBV6-1	NA	TRBJ1-5	many	CASSEQTGSNQPQHF	TGTGCCAGCAGTGAACAGACGGGAAGCAATCAGCCCCAGCATTTT
TRBV12-3/TRBV12-4	NA	TRBJ1-6	NA	CASRFLTTNSPLHF	TGTGCCAGCAGATTCTTGACAACTAATTCACCCCTCCACTTT
TRBV12-3/TRBV12-4	NA	TRBJ1-1	NA	CASSQETPNIEAFF	TGTGCCAGCAGCCAAGAGACCCCGAACATTGAAGCTTTCTTT
TRBV7-2	TRBD1	TRBJ1-2	few	CASSFLGGAGYGYTF	TGTGCCAGCAGCTTTTTAGGGGGCGCTGGCTATGGCTACACCTTC
TRBV2	NA	TRBJ1-1	many	CASSGISATSEAFF	TGTGCCAGCAGTGGGATCAGTGCTACCAGTGAAGCTTTCTTT
TRBV20-1	NA	TRBJ1-5	NA	CSATQAGQPQHF	TGCAGTGCTACGCAAGCGGGTCAGCCCCAGCATTTT
TRBV5-1	TRBD2	TRBJ2-2	NA	CASSPLAGMAGELFF	TGCGCCAGCAGCCCTTTAGCGGGTATGGCCGGGGAGCTGTTTTTT
TRBV29-1	NA	TRBJ1-2	many	CSTRDDRKGANYGYTF	TGCAGCACCCGGGACGACAGGAAGGGAGCTAACTATGGCTACACCTTC
TRBV29-1	TRBD2	TRBJ2-7	NA	CSVEDHRGGSWAKQYF	TGCAGCGTTGAAGATCACCGGGGGGGTAGTTGGGCCAAGCAGTACTTC
TRBV19	NA	TRBJ1-6	many	CASSPGRLNLHF	TGTGCCAGTAGTCCGGGGCGGCTGAACCTCCACTTT
TRBV18	NA	TRBJ1-4	NA	CASSPGTDEKLFF	TGTGCCAGCTCACCTGGGACTGATGAAAAACTGTTTTTT
TRBV28	NA	TRBJ2-7	NA	CASKTGQTYEQYF	TGTGCCAGCAAAACCGGCCAAACCTACGAGCAGTACTTC
TRBV10-2	NA	TRBJ2-7	NA	CASSEYKGVLYEQYF	TGTGCCAGCAGTGAATACAAGGGGGTTCTCTACGAGCAGTACTTC
TRBV10-3	TRBD2	TRBJ2-5	NA	CASSQYSPPWDYPYQETQYF	TGTGCCAGCAGCCAATACAGTCCACCCTGGGACTACCCGTACCAAGAGACCCAGTACTTC
TRBV30	TRBD1	TRBJ2-5	few	CAWSRPYRGRWIGTQYF	TGTGCCTGGAGTCGTCCGTACAGGGGCCGGTGGATAGGGACCCAGTACTTC
TRBV4-1	NA	TRBJ1-6	few	CASSQVLFRGRGSPLHF	TGCGCCAGCAGCCAGGTGCTCTTCCGGGGGCGCGGCTCACCCCTCCACTTT
TRBV7-2	NA	TRBJ2-7	many	CASSLGRGQYF	TGTGCCAGCAGCTTGGGTAGGGGGCAGTACTTC
TRBV29-1	TRBD1	TRBJ1-2	few	CSVSTGTAGYGYTF	TGCAGCGTCAGCACCGGGACAGCGGGCTATGGCTACACCTTC